The sequence of this T cell receptor beta chain was determined in a study of cytomegalovirus exposure and HLA in healthy donors. Vbeta (60) and Jbeta (13) primers were used in the PCR. The repertoire was sequenced with immunoSEQ multiplex PCR; TCRdb's copy has only in-frame clones and lacks some. This repertoire shows some 130,000 clones, around 72% found once; its top ten account for over 4%. To note about this clone: Its antigen is unknown.

Whole-study results and caveats: Because they were indistinguishable, some V segments, including TRBV6-2 and TRBV6-3, were excluded.

The trim removed 5 bases at V and 6 bases at J, leaving 4 bases unmatched. The CDR3 loop spans 14 amino acids. The germline gives CDR1 SGHTA, CDR2 FQGNSA. This receptor was obtained from a man aged 45-60 years in good health and CMV-seropositive. Source material: PBMCs. J is TRBJ1-4 and V is TRBV7-2; 9 nucleotides agree with TRBD1. CDR3: CASSPDRGDEKLFF. CDR3 bases: TGTGCCAGCAGCCCAGACAGGGGGGATGAAAAACTGTTTTTT.